This passage covers 24 T cell receptor beta chains from one sample sequenced in a study of T cell responses to AZD1222 COVID-19 vaccine. The repertoire was sequenced with immunoSEQ multiplex PCR; TCRdb's copy has only in-frame clones and lacks some. The top ten clones hold roughly 5% of a sample with under 150,000 clones, 90% to 95% of them seen once. The sample consisted of peripheral blood, taken on day 0 of AZD1222 vaccination. The receptors here all came from an adult in good health.

This clone was observed a single time. The chain uses TRBV5-5 and TRBJ2-1, with 12 bases lining up with TRBD2. V dropped 3 bases and J dropped 6; count of bases not matched to a gene: 16. The germline gives CDR1 SGHKS, CDR2 YYEKEE (reference sequence). This CDR3 is built from 19 residues. CDR3 loop: CASSWDRLAGGQARNEQFF. The CDR3 DNA sequence: TGTGCCAGCAGCTGGGATAGGCTAGCGGGGGGGCAGGCTCGCAATGAGCAGTTCTTC.

J is TRBJ2-7 and V is TRBV11-2; D is ambiguous. Germline loops: CDR1 SGHAT, CDR2 FQNNGV. CDR3 length: 15 amino acids. Trimming shortened V by 0 bases and J by 5 bases, and 14 bases separated the two germline ends. CDR3 in amino acids: CASSLDTDPRDEQYF. The CDR3, as DNA: TGTGCCAGCAGCTTAGATACGGACCCAAGGGACGAGCAGTACTTC.

The rearrangement joins TRBV6-2 or TRBV6-3 to TRBJ2-7, with D perhaps matching TRBD1 or TRBD2 (6 bases each). From germline, CDR1 is MNHEY and CDR2 SVGEGT. This CDR3 has 14 residues. The V and J ends lost 2 bases and 1 base respectively, with 9 bases between them. The CDR3 sequence: CASSYVGGSYEQYF. DNA of the CDR3: TGTGCCAGCAGTTACGTAGGGGGGTCCTACGAGCAGTACTTC.

V and J are TRBV5-1 and TRBJ2-3, with 10 bases aligning to TRBD1. The J segment lost 5 bases and the V segment lost 7 bases, leaving 4 bases of the junction unmatched. Per the germline V gene, CDR1 is SGHRS and CDR2 is YFSETQ. CDR3 size: 13 residues. The CDR3 DNA sequence: TGCGCCAGCCGGGACAGGGGCATAGATACGCAGTATTTT. This codes for CASRDRGIDTQYF. Together with reference TRBV5-1 and TRBJ2-3, the CDR3 gives the full variable domain: KAGVTQTPRYLIKTRGQQVTLSCSPISGHRSVSWYQQTPGQGLQFLFEYFSETQRNKGNFPGRFSGRQFSNSRSEMNVSTLELGDSALYLCASRDRGIDTQYFGPGTRLTVL.

This rearrangement joins TRBV6-5 to TRBJ1-1; perhaps TRBD1 as D (5 bases). The germline gives CDR1 MNHEY, CDR2 SVGAGI. The germline V and J ends were trimmed by 0 bases and 8 bases, with 7 bases remaining between them. There are 12 residues in the CDR3. This CDR3 is CASSYSGGEAFF. The CDR3 DNA reads as TGTGCCAGCAGTTACTCGGGGGGAGAAGCTTTCTTT.

The chain recombines TRBV10-3 with TRBJ2-7; the D gene is possibly TRBD1 (5 bases). Germline V CDR1 and CDR2: ENHRY, SYGVKD. The CDR3 totals 12 residues. V was pared by 5 bases and J by 5 bases, with 10 bases between. CDR3: CAISQGSDEQYF. Here the CDR3 DNA reads TGTGCCATCAGTCAGGGATCGGACGAGCAGTACTTC.

The rearrangement uses TRBV4-1 and TRBJ2-1; no reliable D call. The CDR3 runs 15 residues. The V gene lost 0 bases and the J gene lost 8 bases, with 14 bases spanning the gap. Germline lookup yields CDR1 MGHRA and CDR2 YSYEKL. This chain's CDR3 is CASSQDLRPHHEQFF. For the CDR3, the DNA is TGCGCCAGCAGCCAAGATCTGAGGCCCCACCATGAGCAGTTCTTC.

This sequence joins TRBV5-4 and TRBJ2-1; D uncertain. The CDR3 contains 13 residues. Trimming pared 1 base from V and 5 bases from J, leaving 7 bases between. The germline V gene has CDR1 SGHNT and CDR2 YYREEE (reference sequence). In DNA form, the CDR3 reads TGTGCCAGCAGCTTGAATCTAGACAATGAGCAGTTCTTC. This gives the protein CASSLNLDNEQFF.

The V call is TRBV29-1, the J call TRBJ2-3, with TRBD2 matching 9 bases. Germline V lookup: CDR1 SQVTM, CDR2 ANQGSEA. V shed 0 bases, J shed 8 bases, and the junction held 9 bases outside the gene matches. CDR3 length equals 15 residues. The chain's CDR3 is CSVEDGLARTGTQYF. The CDR3 nucleotides are TGCAGCGTTGAAGACGGACTAGCGCGAACGGGTACGCAGTATTTT.

To note about this clone: Distinct nucleotide sequences in the sample also encode this CDR3. The rearrangement joins TRBV9 to TRBJ1-2; D is possibly TRBD1 (5 bases). Deletions cut 4 bases from V and 3 bases from J, with 13 bases between. The CDR3 loop spans 14 amino acids. Germline CDR1 and CDR2: SGDLS and YYNGEE. The CDR3 coding sequence is TGTGCCAGCAGCCCCCGCCCGGGGGACTATGGCTACACCTTC. It is translated as CASSPRPGDYGYTF.

This rearrangement joins TRBV6-2 or TRBV6-3 to TRBJ2-7, with a tentative D call TRBD1 (5 bases). V gave up 6 bases and J gave up 3 bases, with 24 bases separating them. This CDR3 is 17 amino acids long. In germline, CDR1 is MNHEY, CDR2 SVGEGT. In DNA form, the CDR3 reads TGTGCCAGCAGCCGCCAGGGTCGTATAGGCCCCTACTACGAGCAGTACTTC. Amino acid sequence: CASSRQGRIGPYYEQYF.

The rearrangement links TRBV6-5 to TRBJ1-2; D is uncertain. The ends were cut back, 8 bases at V and 0 bases at J, with 13 bases in the middle. The CDR3 runs to 14 residues. The germline CDR1 and CDR2 sequences are MNHEY and SVGAGI. As DNA, the CDR3 is TGTGCCAGCGCCCACAGCGTTACTAACTATGGCTACACCTTC. Its translation is CASAHSVTNYGYTF.

V and J are TRBV6-5 and TRBJ1-6; TRBD1 might be the D (6 bases). Trimming stripped 6 bases from V and 7 bases from J, with 13 bases between. The CDR3 consists of 14 residues. CDR1 MNHEY and CDR2 SVGAGI come from the germline V gene. CDR3 in amino acids: CASSATGPNSPLHF. The CDR3 DNA is TGTGCCAGCAGCGCGACAGGCCCCAATTCACCCCTCCACTTT.

This chain uses TRBV10-3 with TRBJ1-1, with no clear D. The CDR3 is 12 residues long. The germline V and J ends were trimmed by 4 bases and 6 bases, with 9 bases remaining between them. Germline lookup yields CDR1 ENHRY and CDR2 SYGVKD. This chain's CDR3 is CAISVGGSEAFF. The CDR3 region has the DNA TGTGCCATCAGTGTGGGTGGCTCTGAAGCTTTCTTT.

The rearrangement joins TRBV7-2 to TRBJ2-7; D is unresolved. The CDR3 extends over 14 amino acids. Trimming removed 3 bases from V and 1 base from J, with 10 bases in between. CDR1 is SGHTA and CDR2 is FQGNSA in the germline V gene. The CDR3 protein is CASSFGLGSYEQYF. For the CDR3, the DNA is TGTGCCAGCAGCTTCGGATTAGGGTCCTACGAGCAGTACTTC.

V usage is TRBV2 and J usage is TRBJ2-7, with 7 positions matching TRBD2. Germline values: CDR1 SNHLY, CDR2 FYNNEI. Trimming removed 6 bases from V and 7 bases from J; junction bases left unmatched: 6. The CDR3 runs to 12 residues. The CDR3 coding sequence is TGTGCCAGCAGGGCCGGGAGGAGGGAGCAGTACTTC. This sequence encodes CASRAGRREQYF.

This rearrangement joins TRBV5-1 to TRBJ2-3; D ambiguous. The length of the CDR3 is 16 residues. CDR1 and CDR2 from the germline V gene are SGHRS and YFSETQ. V shed 4 bases and J shed 0 bases, with 15 bases lying between them. The DNA of the CDR3 is TGCGCCAGCAGCGCAATGGTACACCCTAGCACAGATACGCAGTATTTT. Translated, it gives CASSAMVHPSTDTQYF. The complete variable domain, with remaining parts taken from reference TRBV5-1 and TRBJ2-3, reads KAGVTQTPRYLIKTRGQQVTLSCSPISGHRSVSWYQQTPGQGLQFLFEYFSETQRNKGNFPGRFSGRQFSNSRSEMNVSTLELGDSALYLCASSAMVHPSTDTQYFGPGTRLTVL.

The V call is TRBV7-2, the J call TRBJ2-2; 10 bases match TRBD2. The trim removed 1 base at V and 6 bases at J, leaving 2 bases unmatched. Germline CDR1 SGHTA, CDR2 FQGNSA. The CDR3 spans 15 residues. The CDR3 sequence is CASSLEGTSAGELFF. The CDR3 DNA is TGTGCCAGCAGCTTAGAAGGGACTAGCGCCGGGGAGCTGTTTTTT.

V gene TRBV18 combines with J gene TRBJ2-1; possible D gene TRBD1, 6 bases. The CDR3 is 13 residues long. Germline CDR1 is KGHSH and CDR2 is LQKENI. The V and J ends lost 3 bases and 9 bases respectively, with 12 bases between them. The CDR3 is CASSPQGKAEQFF. CDR3 sequence (DNA): TGTGCCAGCTCACCCCAGGGGAAGGCTGAGCAGTTCTTC.

A word on this clone: Other DNA sequences in the same sample also yield this CDR3. The genes are TRBV12-3 or TRBV12-4 and TRBJ1-1, with 7 bases identical to TRBD1. Trimming cost V 4 bases and J 5 bases; bases outside gene matches: 1. This CDR3 spans 12 amino acids. CDR3 amino acids: CASSSGGTEAFF. Written as DNA, the CDR3 is TGTGCCAGCAGTTCAGGGGGAACTGAAGCTTTCTTT.

The chain recombines TRBV4-3 with TRBJ2-2; D gene unclear. Germline assignment: CDR1 LGHNA and CDR2 YSLEER. V shed 0 bases and J shed 7 bases, with 15 bases lying between them. The CDR3 is 16 amino acids. CDR3: CASSQDTAALVGELFF. CDR3 DNA sequence: TGCGCCAGCAGCCAAGATACGGCGGCGTTGGTCGGGGAGCTGTTTTTT.

The genes are TRBV4-1 and TRBJ2-1; tentatively, D is TRBD2 (6 bases). CDR1 and CDR2 from the germline V gene are MGHRA and YSYEKL. The CDR3 sequence is 14 residues long. Trimming took off 4 bases at V and 6 bases at J, with 13 bases between the two ends. CDR3 sequence (DNA): TGCGCCAGCAGCCTGACTAGGGGCGGCAATGAGCAGTTCTTC. It is translated as CASSLTRGGNEQFF.

The V gene is TRBV9, the J gene TRBJ1-5; 7 bases align to TRBD1. After removal of 5 bases from V and 3 bases from J, the junction contained 5 bases not matched to a gene. This CDR3 comprises 14 residues. Germline V gene sequence: CDR1 SGDLS, CDR2 YYNGEE. The CDR3 region has the DNA TGTGCCAGCAGGGAAGACAGGGACAATCAGCCCCAGCATTTT. Encoded protein: CASREDRDNQPQHF.

The chain has TRBV11-2 and TRBJ2-5; TRBD2 is a possible D gene (6 bases). There are 16 residues in the CDR3. CDR1 and CDR2 (germline): SGHAT, FQNNGV. V lost 2 bases, J lost 5 bases, and 18 bases lay in between. In DNA form, the CDR3 reads TGTGCCAGCAGCTTACGGGCGGGAACAAACCTGGAGACCCAGTACTTC. Protein: CASSLRAGTNLETQYF.